The 13 T cell receptor beta chains listed next were all sequenced from one sample in a study of T cells in Graves' hyperthyroidism and ophthalmopathy. RNA transcripts were the template for amplifying TCR beta CDR3 regions. HTBI primers were used for first-round RT-PCR of the TCR CDR3. Using its own MiXCR run on the multiplex PCR reads, TCRdb lists one record per CDR3 protein. The table shows around 610,000 distinct CDR3 sequences, with roughly 14% occurring only once. Input material: blood. Receptor source: a woman aged 40 to 50 with Graves' ophthalmopathy.

This sequence joins TRBV11-2 and TRBJ1-1; tentative D call: TRBD1 (6 bases). The CDR3 runs 15 residues. V lost 7 bases to trimming and J lost 1 base, with 16 bases between them. Germline values: CDR1 SGHAT, CDR2 FQNNGV. CDR3 amino acids: CASTLRGHANTEAFF. DNA of the CDR3: TGTGCCAGCACCCTTCGGGGACATGCGAACACTGAAGCTTTCTTT.

This clonotype was counted at least ten times. The genes are TRBV30 and TRBJ1-6; TRBD1 might be the D (6 bases). The CDR3 spans 15 residues. Germline CDR1 reads GTSNPN; CDR2 reads SVGIG (reference sequence). V dropped 2 bases and J dropped 0 bases, with 8 bases sitting between them. CDR3 nucleotides: TGTGCCTGGAGTACAGGGAGCTCCTATAATTCACCCCTCCACTTT. Its translation: CAWSTGSSYNSPLHF.

With respect to this clonotype: A junction boundary mismatches the germline segment, possibly from a read error. This sequence joins TRBV11-2 and TRBJ1-1; unclear D gene. The CDR3 runs 13 residues. CDR1 and CDR2 from the germline V gene are SGHAT and FQNNGV. The CDR3 DNA reads as TGTGACAGCAGCTTGACACCCAACACTGAAGCTTTCTTT. This translates into CDSSLTPNTEAFF.

The chain uses TRBV6-1 and TRBJ1-1; tentatively, D is TRBD1 (5 bases). Germline V gives CDR1 MNHNS, CDR2 SASEGT. Trimming took off 3 bases at V and 2 bases at J, with 10 bases between the two ends. The CDR3 has 14 residues. The CDR3: CASSDWDGNTEAFF. In DNA, the CDR3 is TGTGCCAGCAGTGATTGGGACGGAAACACTGAAGCTTTCTTT.

The sample holds many counts of this clonotype. The gene calls are TRBV28 and TRBJ2-5; TRBD2 matches 7 bases. The V gene end was trimmed by 2 bases and the J gene end by 7 bases; junction bases not matched to a gene: 10. CDR1 is MDHEN and CDR2 is SYDVKM in the germline V gene. CDR3 length: 15 amino acids. DNA for the CDR3: TGTGCCAGCAGTTTAGGGGGAGGGGCGCAGCCGACCCAGTACTTC. Amino acid sequence: CASSLGGGAQPTQYF.

This clonotype was detected many times. The genes are TRBV5-1 and TRBJ1-2; 9 positions match TRBD1. V trimming: 7 bases; J trimming: 5 bases; junction bases outside the gene matches: 3. Germline loops: CDR1 SGHRS, CDR2 YFSETQ. This CDR3 contains 12 residues. The CDR3 nucleotides are TGCGCCAGCCGGACAGGGGCTTATGGCTACACCTTC. Residues: CASRTGAYGYTF.

The DNA of the CDR3 is TGTGCCAGCAGCTTCCCGAGGCCAGGGACCAAGACCTACGAGCAGTACTTC. This gives the protein CASSFPRPGTKTYEQYF. V gene TRBV7-3 combines with J gene TRBJ2-7; D could derive from TRBD1 or TRBD2 (5 bases each). In germline, CDR1 is SGHTA, CDR2 FQGTGA. Trimming removed 3 bases at V and 2 bases at J, with 20 bases between. The length of the CDR3 is 17 residues.

The rearrangement joins TRBV11-2 to TRBJ2-1; 11 bases are a match to TRBD2. The V and J ends lost 4 bases and 4 bases, in that order; junction bases with no gene match: 6. The CDR3 runs to 16 residues. Germline V CDR1 and CDR2: SGHAT, FQNNGV. CDR3 bases: TGTGCCAGCAGCTCTTTGGGACTAGCGGTTTACAATGAGCAGTTCTTC. Its translation: CASSSLGLAVYNEQFF.

This clonotype was counted between two and nine times. This chain links TRBV27 with TRBJ2-7; the D gene is possibly TRBD1 (6 bases). The CDR3 extends over 16 amino acids. Germline loops: CDR1 MNHEY, CDR2 SMNVEV (reference sequence). V gave up 5 bases and J gave up 3 bases, with 20 bases separating them. As DNA, the CDR3 is TGTGCCAGCAGTCTCGAAGATACAGGGATAGGCTACGAGCAGTACTTC. It encodes CASSLEDTGIGYEQYF.

The chain recombines TRBV9 with TRBJ2-3; perhaps TRBD2 as D (5 bases). The V and J ends lost 0 bases and 1 base respectively, with 12 bases between them. CDR3 length: 16 residues. Germline V gives CDR1 SGDLS, CDR2 YYNGEE. The CDR3 DNA follows: TGTGCCAGCAGCGTAGCCTCCCTAGCCGGCACAGATACGCAGTATTTT. Protein: CASSVASLAGTDTQYF. Drawing the rest from reference TRBV9 and TRBJ2-3, the complete variable domain is DSGVTQTPKHLITATGQRVTLRCSPRSGDLSVYWYQQSLDQGLQFLIQYYNGEERAKGNILERFSAQQFPDLHSELNLSSLELGDSALYFCASSVASLAGTDTQYFGPGTRLTVL.

This chain connects TRBV20-1 to TRBJ1-1, with 11 bases aligning to TRBD1. Germline CDR1 and CDR2: DFQATT and SNEGSKA (reference sequence). V gave up 0 bases and J gave up 10 bases; unmatched junction bases: 13. This CDR3 is 16 amino acids long. CDR3 coding DNA: TGCAGTGCTAGAGATCCTGTGGGACAGGGGGGGAGAGGAGCTTTCTTT. As protein: CSARDPVGQGGRGAFF.

This clonotype was observed many times. This rearrangement joins TRBV7-9 to TRBJ2-6, with TRBD2 matching 7 bases. Germline V CDR1 and CDR2: SEHNR, FQNEAQ (reference sequence). Germline trimming cut 1 base from V and 4 bases from J; bases unmatched to any gene: 4. CDR3 size: 16 residues. The CDR3 DNA reads as TGTGCCAGCAGCTTAGGGGGGGGGTACGGGGCCAACGTCCTGACTTTC. Translation: CASSLGGGYGANVLTF.

This clonotype was counted at least ten times. This chain joins TRBV2 and TRBJ2-2; D might be TRBD2 (5 bases). This CDR3 is built from 15 residues. Trimming shortened V by 6 bases and J by 1 base, and 12 bases separated the two germline ends. Germline assignment: CDR1 SNHLY and CDR2 FYNNEI. CDR3 sequence (DNA): TGTGCCAGCAGCTACCTGGGAGTGAACACCGGGGAGCTGTTTTTT. Translation gives CASSYLGVNTGELFF.